Shown below are 27 T cell receptor beta chains from a single sample sequenced in a study of T cells expressing NK-cell markers. Using the 5' RACE reads, TCRdb records one entry per CDR3 protein without DNA. The data include about 260,000 distinct CDR3 sequences; the top ten clones carry 0.39%. The material sequenced was blood T cells: a sorted CD56 or NKG2C T cell subset, CD4+ or CD8+ T cells, or bulk PBMC T cells (not recorded which). Receptors were obtained from a man aged 18 to 35 in good health.

The chain carries TRBV2 and TRBJ1-5; TCRdb names TRBD1, which stays unverified in the absence of DNA. The CDR3 has 14 residues. The germline gives CDR1 SNHLY, CDR2 FYNNEI. The CDR3 is CASSGDTVNQPQHF.

The chain combines TRBV12-3 or TRBV12-4 with TRBJ1-1. The CDR3 is made up of 14 amino acids. The CDR3 loop reads CASSFSGGGTEAFF.

The gene calls are TRBV20-1 and TRBJ2-3; TCRdb's D call of TRBD1 is untestable without DNA. The CDR3 totals 15 residues. From germline, CDR1 is DFQATT and CDR2 SNEGSKA (reference sequence). CDR3 loop: CSARSGGGGSDTQYF.

The genes are TRBV28 and TRBJ2-3; TCRdb lists TRBD2, though no DNA is available to test this call. The CDR3 length is 15 residues. CDR1 is MDHEN and CDR2 is SYDVKM in the germline V gene. This chain's CDR3 is CASSSSGAASFTQYF.

The chain links TRBV20-1 to TRBJ2-2; the D call from TCRdb, TRBD1, cannot be confirmed without DNA. This CDR3 is built from 14 residues. Germline V gene sequence: CDR1 DFQATT, CDR2 SNEGSKA (reference sequence). The CDR3 loop is CSANFQGHTGELFF.

The chain carries TRBV15 and TRBJ2-1; the D call from TCRdb, TRBD1, cannot be confirmed without DNA. The CDR3 is 14 amino acids. CDR1 and CDR2 from the germline V gene are LNHNV and YYDKDF (reference sequence). CDR3 in amino acids: CATSPRTLSNEQFF. The full variable domain, completed using reference TRBV15 and TRBJ2-1, is DAMVIQNPRYQVTQFGKPVTLSCSQTLNHNVMYWYQQKSSQAPKLLFHYYDKDFNNEADTPDNFQSRRPNTSFCFLDIRSPGLGDTAMYLCATSPRTLSNEQFFGPGTRLTVL.

The CDR3 is CASSVGGNHGGNQPQHF. This chain links TRBV7-9 with TRBJ1-5. Germline-derived CDR1 and CDR2 are SEHNR and FQNEAQ (reference sequence). This CDR3 is built from 17 residues. Drawing the rest from reference TRBV7-9 and TRBJ1-5, the complete variable domain is DTGVSQNPRHKITKRGQNVTFRCDPISEHNRLYWYRQTLGQGPEFLTYFQNEAQLEKSRLLSDRFSAERPKGSFSTLEIQRTEQGDSAMYLCASSVGGNHGGNQPQHFGDGTRLSIL.

The rearrangement links TRBV19 to TRBJ2-7; TCRdb designates TRBD2, a call that cannot be tested without DNA. The length of the CDR3 is 13 residues. Germline CDR1 and CDR2: LNHDA and SQIVND (reference sequence). This CDR3 reads CASSPGLYGEQYF.

The chain recombines TRBV6-1 with TRBJ2-4; the TRBD1 assignment by TCRdb is unverifiable without DNA. Germline V gene sequence: CDR1 MNHNS, CDR2 SASEGT. This CDR3 is built from 15 residues. CDR3 sequence: CASRPGTRVKNIQYF.

The chain carries TRBV18 and TRBJ2-5; the TRBD2 assignment by TCRdb is unverifiable without DNA. From germline, CDR1 is KGHSH and CDR2 LQKENI. The CDR3 has 14 amino acids. This chain's CDR3 is CASSPGGEGRTQYF.

CDR3 in amino acids: CATSRDWKTTGELFF. The chain uses TRBV15 and TRBJ2-2. The CDR3 is 15 residues long. CDR1 and CDR2 from the germline V gene are LNHNV and YYDKDF (reference sequence).

The J gene is TRBJ2-1, the V gene TRBV27; the D call of TRBD2 rests on TCRdb alone, since no DNA is present to check it. This CDR3 spans 15 amino acids. Germline CDR1 is MNHEY and CDR2 is SMNVEV (reference sequence). CDR3 sequence reads: CASSPGRWGYNEQFF.

The chain joins TRBV7-2 to TRBJ1-4; TCRdb proposes TRBD1, but this gene call is untestable without DNA. Germline V gene lookup returns CDR1 SGHTA and CDR2 FQGNSA. The CDR3 has 15 residues. The CDR3 sequence: CASRGRDRTNEKLFF.

The chain combines TRBV9 with TRBJ2-1; TCRdb selects TRBD1, and the lack of DNA leaves this call unchecked. From germline, CDR1 is SGDLS and CDR2 YYNGEE. The CDR3 loop spans 12 amino acids. This chain's CDR3 is CASSVTGGEQFF. Full variable domain (outside the CDR3, taken from reference TRBV9 and TRBJ2-1): DSGVTQTPKHLITATGQRVTLRCSPRSGDLSVYWYQQSLDQGLQFLIQYYNGEERAKGNILERFSAQQFPDLHSELNLSSLELGDSALYFCASSVTGGEQFFGPGTRLTVL.

This chain uses TRBV12-3 or TRBV12-4 with TRBJ1-1; TCRdb's D call of TRBD1 is untestable without DNA. The CDR3 extends over 14 amino acids. The CDR3 region is CASSFGQGVDEAFF.

The chain joins TRBV9 to TRBJ1-6. CDR1 SGDLS and CDR2 YYNGEE come from the germline V gene. This CDR3 is built from 15 residues. The CDR3 sequence is CASSVGGSYNSPLHF. Full variable domain (missing parts from reference TRBV9 and TRBJ1-6): DSGVTQTPKHLITATGQRVTLRCSPRSGDLSVYWYQQSLDQGLQFLIQYYNGEERAKGNILERFSAQQFPDLHSELNLSSLELGDSALYFCASSVGGSYNSPLHFGNGTRLTVT.

The CDR3: CATSDGQGETDTQYF. V usage is TRBV24-1 and J usage is TRBJ2-3; TCRdb calls TRBD1, which cannot be checked without DNA. The CDR3 extends over 15 amino acids. Germline assignment: CDR1 KGHDR and CDR2 SFDVKD.

J is TRBJ2-1 and V is TRBV29-1. Germline V gives CDR1 SQVTM, CDR2 ANQGSEA. The CDR3 loop spans 14 amino acids. This CDR3 is CSVVGESSYNEQFF.

V gene TRBV29-1 combines with J gene TRBJ2-3. This CDR3 is 11 amino acids long. Germline-derived CDR1 and CDR2 are SQVTM and ANQGSEA. The CDR3 sequence is CSVGVADSQYF.

The genes are TRBV5-1 and TRBJ2-1; the D call of TRBD1 rests on TCRdb alone, since no DNA is present to check it. CDR1 is SGHRS and CDR2 is YFSETQ in the germline V gene. The CDR3 length is 16 residues. The CDR3 here is CASSLGTGAGYNEQFF.

This chain joins TRBV19 and TRBJ1-5; without DNA, the TCRdb call of TRBD1 cannot be checked. From germline, CDR1 is LNHDA and CDR2 SQIVND (reference sequence). This CDR3 is 16 amino acids long. Here the CDR3 reads CASTFLGTEGNQPQHF.

The chain couples TRBV20-1 to TRBJ1-5. There are 16 residues in the CDR3. In germline, CDR1 is DFQATT, CDR2 SNEGSKA (reference sequence). The chain's CDR3 is CSARVGVSGMAQPQHF.

This chain joins TRBV29-1 and TRBJ2-1; no DNA is available, so the TRBD1 call from TCRdb remains unchecked. Germline V lookup: CDR1 SQVTM, CDR2 ANQGSEA. The CDR3 is 13 residues long. The chain's CDR3 is CSVEGTGSNEQFF.

The rearrangement links TRBV24-1 to TRBJ2-1. Germline V gene sequence: CDR1 KGHDR, CDR2 SFDVKD. The CDR3 has 13 amino acids. CDR3 region: CATSEPDVAEQFF.

V is TRBV7-3 and J is TRBJ2-2; TCRdb indicates TRBD2, and absent DNA this call remains unverified. Germline CDR1 is SGHTA and CDR2 is FQGTGA. This CDR3 comprises 17 residues. CDR3 loop: CASSPSRLAGMSGELFF.

V usage is TRBV18 and J usage is TRBJ1-1; the D gene TCRdb calls, TRBD1, cannot be checked with no DNA. The CDR3 has 14 amino acids. Looked up from germline, CDR1 is KGHSH and CDR2 is LQKENI. CDR3 in amino acids: CASSPGGSDTEAFF. Together with reference TRBV18 and TRBJ1-1, the CDR3 gives the full variable domain: NAGVMQNPRHLVRRRGQEARLRCSPMKGHSHVYWYRQLPEEGLKFMVYLQKENIIDESGMPKERFSAEFPKEGPSILRIQQVVRGDSAAYFCASSPGGSDTEAFFGQGTRLTVV.

The V gene is TRBV29-1, the J gene TRBJ2-1; lacking DNA, the TRBD1 call made by TCRdb goes unchecked. This CDR3 is built from 12 residues. The germline V gene has CDR1 SQVTM and CDR2 ANQGSEA. CDR3 residues: CSVVATRGGQFF.